One sample yielded the 20 T cell receptor beta chains listed below, sequenced in a study of human T cells and chemical hapten exposure. Indicated time point: patch test 3, about 24 weeks after DPC sensitization. The treatment denotes: therapeutic diphenylcyclopropenone sensitization with weekly scalp DPC. TCRdb reanalysed the RACE reads using MiXCR and keeps one entry per CDR3 protein. In the table there are over 150,000 distinct CDR3 sequences, 25% to 35% of which are singletons. The source was whole blood, collected in connection with sensitization to the hapten diphenylcyclopropenone (DPC). These receptors came from a woman between 18 and 29 years old with alopecia areata. Some clones in this sample may be carry-over from other donors' samples.

This clonotype was counted between two and nine times. The J gene is TRBJ1-2, the V gene TRBV29-1; D gene uncertain. Trimming stripped 0 bases from V and 5 bases from J, with 13 bases between. Germline CDR1 is SQVTM and CDR2 is ANQGSEA. The CDR3 has 14 amino acids. DNA for the CDR3: TGCAGCGTTGAAGATCAAGGTCGGGGTTATGGCTACACCTTC. Encoded protein: CSVEDQGRGYGYTF.

CDR3 region: CAISAFSGETQYF. CDR3 sequence (DNA): TGTGCCATCAGCGCGTTTTCGGGGGAGACCCAGTACTTC. The chain uses TRBV10-3 and TRBJ2-5, with a possible D match to TRBD2 (5 bases). This CDR3 is built from 13 residues. Per germline, CDR1 ENHRY and CDR2 SYGVKD. Trimming shortened V by 6 bases and J by 5 bases, and 13 bases separated the two germline ends.

This clonotype came up many times. The rearrangement uses TRBV7-2 and TRBJ2-2; a possible D gene is TRBD1 (6 bases). Germline lookup yields CDR1 SGHTA and CDR2 FQGNSA. Trimming removed 6 bases at V and 5 bases at J, with 10 bases between. CDR3 length: 13 residues. DNA of the CDR3: TGTGCCAGCAGTCCCCAGGGGACCGGGGAGCTGTTTTTT. Protein sequence: CASSPQGTGELFF. The full variable domain, completed using reference TRBV7-2 and TRBJ2-2, is GAGVSQSPSNKVTEKGKDVELRCDPISGHTALYWYRQSLGQGLEFLIYFQGNSAPDKSGLPSDRFSAERTGGSVSTLTIQRTQQEDSAVYLCASSPQGTGELFFGEGSRLTVL.

The CDR3 bases are TGCAGTGCTAGAGGGGTAGGGTACAGCAATCAGCCCCAGCATTTT. Encoded protein: CSARGVGYSNQPQHF. The V gene is TRBV20-1, the J gene TRBJ1-5; D unresolved. The germline V gene encodes CDR1 DFQATT and CDR2 SNEGSKA (reference sequence). The CDR3 covers 15 residues. The ends were cut back, 1 base at V and 1 base at J, with 11 bases in the middle.

This clonotype was counted a few times. The gene calls are TRBV12-3 or TRBV12-4 and TRBJ1-2; no clear D. The CDR3 contains 15 residues. V lost 5 bases, J lost 4 bases, and 17 bases lay in between. The CDR3 DNA reads TGTGCCAGCAGTCTAGTGACCGATTACCTCTATGGCTACACCTTC. Its translation is CASSLVTDYLYGYTF.

This clonotype has just a few counts. The chain links TRBV12-3 or TRBV12-4 to TRBJ2-7; TRBD2 aligns across 7 bases. The trim removed 3 bases at V and 3 bases at J, leaving 11 bases unmatched. There are 16 residues in the CDR3. CDR3 in amino acids: CASSLAVGRRYYEQYF. CDR3 nucleotide sequence: TGTGCCAGCAGTTTGGCAGTCGGGAGGAGATACTACGAGCAGTACTTC.

This chain uses TRBV2 with TRBJ2-3; 9 nucleotides match TRBD2. The CDR3 spans 17 residues. Looked up from germline, CDR1 is SNHLY and CDR2 is FYNNEI. Trimming at V came to 5 bases and at J to 1 base, leaving 10 bases not matched to a gene. The chain's CDR3 is CASSRRLAGRGTDTQYF. CDR3 in DNA: TGTGCCAGCAGTAGACGGCTAGCGGGGCGTGGCACAGATACGCAGTATTTT. The variable domain in full, with the rest retrieved from reference TRBV2 and TRBJ2-3, is EPEVTQTPSHQVTQMGQEVILRCVPISNHLYFYWYRQILGQKVEFLVSFYNNEISEKSEIFDDQFSVERPDGSNFTLKIRSTKLEDSAMYFCASSRRLAGRGTDTQYFGPGTRLTVL.

This clonotype was seen a handful of times. V is TRBV4-3 and J is TRBJ1-4; 7 bases fit TRBD1. This CDR3 contains 15 residues. Germline V gene data show CDR1 as LGHNA and CDR2 as YSLEER. J gave up 3 bases and V 1 base, and 2 bases lay outside the gene matches. The CDR3 here is CASSQVGTANEKLFF. The CDR3 DNA sequence: TGCGCCAGCAGCCAAGTGGGGACAGCTAATGAAAAACTGTTTTTT.

The J gene is TRBJ1-2, the V gene TRBV27; TRBD1 agrees at 7 bases. Germline CDR1 reads MNHEY; CDR2 reads SMNVEV (reference sequence). The junction had 15 bases not matched to a gene; V was cut back by 5 bases and J by 0 bases. CDR3 length: 18 residues. As DNA, the CDR3 is TGTGCCAGCAGTCCAAGACAGGGAAGTGTCATAGCTAACTATGGCTACACCTTC. Amino acid sequence: CASSPRQGSVIANYGYTF.

A word on this clonotype: One end of the junction is discordant with germline, which a read error may explain. This chain joins TRBV2 and TRBJ2-7; D is ambiguous. Germline CDR1 SNHLY, CDR2 FYNNEI. This CDR3 is 12 amino acids long. In nucleotides, the CDR3 is TGTGCCAGCAGTGAAGGCGAGGTCCTTGTCCTCTTC. Residues: CASSEGEVLVLF.

This clonotype was recorded a few times. V and J are TRBV7-9 and TRBJ1-6; 7 nucleotides match TRBD1. V shed 4 bases, J shed 9 bases, and the junction held 6 bases outside the gene matches. CDR3 length: 14 amino acids. Germline loops: CDR1 SEHNR, CDR2 FQNEAQ (reference sequence). The CDR3 is CASSSGGPGSPLHF. The CDR3 nucleotides read TGTGCCAGCAGCTCAGGGGGGCCAGGTTCACCCCTCCACTTT.

The J gene is TRBJ1-5, the V gene TRBV6-2 or TRBV6-3; D gene unclear. The CDR3 runs 15 residues. V was pared by 2 bases and J by 3 bases, with 11 bases between. Germline V gene lookup returns CDR1 MNHEY and CDR2 SVGEGT. CDR3 sequence: CASSYDARYNQPQHF. The CDR3 DNA reads as TGTGCCAGCAGTTACGATGCCAGATACAATCAGCCCCAGCATTTT.

This clonotype was seen only once. In DNA, the CDR3 is TGTGCCAGCAGCGTAGGGATTGGCGAGGGGACTGGCAATCAGCCCCAGCATTTT. It translates to CASSVGIGEGTGNQPQHF. The rearrangement links TRBV9 to TRBJ1-5, with D perhaps matching TRBD1 (5 bases). Between the trimmed V and J ends, which lost 0 bases and 2 bases, there was a span of 18 bases. This CDR3 region has 18 residues. From germline, CDR1 is SGDLS and CDR2 YYNGEE.

In this sample, this clonotype turned up a few times. V gene TRBV12-3 or TRBV12-4 combines with J gene TRBJ1-6; unclear D gene. V was shortened by 5 bases and J by 7 bases, with 6 bases between the two germline ends. The CDR3 consists of 12 residues. DNA for the CDR3: TGTGCCAGCAGTACGGGGAATTCACCCCTCCACTTT. Translation: CASSTGNSPLHF.

This clonotype occurred many times. The chain combines TRBV5-1 with TRBJ2-7; D may be TRBD1 or TRBD2 (5 bases each). V lost 2 bases to trimming and J lost 1 base, with 13 bases between them. The CDR3 has 15 residues. CDR1 and CDR2 (germline): SGHRS, YFSETQ. The DNA for the CDR3 is TGCGCCAGCAGCTTCCGGGACGTTGGTTCCTACGAGCAGTACTTC. As protein: CASSFRDVGSYEQYF.

The J gene is TRBJ2-7, the V gene TRBV6-2 or TRBV6-3, with TRBD1 identical over 10 bases. V shed 6 bases, J shed 4 bases, and the junction held 9 bases outside the gene matches. CDR3 length: 15 amino acids. The germline V gene encodes CDR1 MNHEY and CDR2 SVGEGT. CDR3 protein: CASRSGTGDWYEQYF. CDR3 in DNA: TGTGCCAGCAGATCCGGGACAGGGGATTGGTACGAGCAGTACTTC.

This clonotype came up a few times. The V gene is TRBV21-1, the J gene TRBJ1-5. TRBV21-1 constitutes a pseudogene. CDR3 length: 17 residues. The CDR3 nucleotides are TGTGCCAGCAGCAAAGGAAATGAAGGGTTTGGCAATCAGCCCCAGCATTTT. It codes for CASSKGNEGFGNQPQHF.

The chain couples TRBV29-1 to TRBJ1-2; D is unresolved. V lost 3 bases, J lost 8 bases, and 10 bases lay in between. The germline V gene has CDR1 SQVTM and CDR2 ANQGSEA. The CDR3 extends over 11 amino acids. DNA for the CDR3: TGCAGCGTTGATCGTCCAGAAGGCTACACCTTC. Translating it yields CSVDRPEGYTF. Together with reference TRBV29-1 and TRBJ1-2, the CDR3 gives the full variable domain: SAVISQKPSRDICQRGTSLTIQCQVDSQVTMMFWYRQQPGQSLTLIATANQGSEATYESGFVIDKFPISRPNLTFSTLTVSNMSPEDSSIYLCSVDRPEGYTFGSGTRLTVV.

This clonotype was observed a handful of times. J is TRBJ2-4 and V is TRBV12-3 or TRBV12-4; 11 bases are shared with TRBD2. V lost 9 bases, J lost 0 bases, and 13 bases stayed unmatched. The CDR3 spans 18 residues. Here the CDR3 reads CASCPGTSGVLAKNIQYF. CDR3 DNA: TGTGCCAGTTGCCCAGGGACTAGCGGCGTCCTAGCCAAAAACATTCAGTACTTC.

The rearrangement links TRBV4-1 to TRBJ1-5; possible D gene TRBD1, 6 bases. The V gene's germline CDR1 is MGHRA and CDR2 YSYEKL. V was clipped by 2 bases and J by 5 bases, with 13 bases between them. This CDR3 is 15 amino acids long. The CDR3 DNA follows: TGCGCCAGCAGCCAACACAGACAGGCGGATCAGCCCCAGCATTTT. It yields the protein CASSQHRQADQPQHF.